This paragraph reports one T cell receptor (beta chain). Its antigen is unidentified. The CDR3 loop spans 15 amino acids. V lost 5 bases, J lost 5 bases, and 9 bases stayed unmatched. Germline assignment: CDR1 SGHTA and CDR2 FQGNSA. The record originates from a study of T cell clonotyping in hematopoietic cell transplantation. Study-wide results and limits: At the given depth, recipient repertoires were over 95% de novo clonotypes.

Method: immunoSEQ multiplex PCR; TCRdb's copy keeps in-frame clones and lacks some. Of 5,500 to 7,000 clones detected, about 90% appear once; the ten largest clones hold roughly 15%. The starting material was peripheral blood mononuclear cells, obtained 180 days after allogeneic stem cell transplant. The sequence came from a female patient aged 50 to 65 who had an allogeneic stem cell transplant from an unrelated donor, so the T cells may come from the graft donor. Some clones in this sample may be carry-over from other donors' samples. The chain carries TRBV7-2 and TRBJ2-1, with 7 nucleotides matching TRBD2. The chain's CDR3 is CASSDWGGFNNEQFF. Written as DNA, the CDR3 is TGTGCCAGCAGCGACTGGGGGGGGTTTAACAATGAGCAGTTCTTC.